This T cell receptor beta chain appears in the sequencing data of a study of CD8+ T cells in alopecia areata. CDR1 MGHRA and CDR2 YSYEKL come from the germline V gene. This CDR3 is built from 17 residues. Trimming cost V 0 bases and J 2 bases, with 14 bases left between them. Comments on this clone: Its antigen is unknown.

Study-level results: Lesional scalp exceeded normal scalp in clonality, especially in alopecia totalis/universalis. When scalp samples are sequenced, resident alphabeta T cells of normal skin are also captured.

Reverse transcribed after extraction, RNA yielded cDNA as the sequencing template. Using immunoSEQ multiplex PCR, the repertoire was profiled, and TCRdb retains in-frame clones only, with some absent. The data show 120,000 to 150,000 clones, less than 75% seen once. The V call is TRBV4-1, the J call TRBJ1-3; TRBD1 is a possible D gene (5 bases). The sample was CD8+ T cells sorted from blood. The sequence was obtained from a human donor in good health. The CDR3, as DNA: TGCGCCAGCAGCCAAGAGGACCGGGACGTACCTGGAAACACCATATATTTT. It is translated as CASSQEDRDVPGNTIYF.